A selection of T cell receptor beta chains follows, all from one sample in a study of cytomegalovirus exposure and HLA in healthy donors. Profiling relied on immunoSEQ multiplex PCR, and the TCRdb table lists in-frame clones only, not all of them. The sample carries a few hundred thousand clones, approximately 90% recorded once. The specimen sequenced was PBMCs. The receptor set was obtained from a woman aged 18-35 years in good health and CMV-seronegative. Each CDR3 is given with its conserved first and last residue. D genes are given only for firm matches. Not every row has a clone size; where given, it reads once, few, many or a size class.

D	size	V	J	DNA	CDR3
NA	once	TRBV29-1	TRBJ2-7	TGCAGCGTTGGGACAGCCTACGAGCAGTACTTC	CSVGTAYEQYF
TRBD2	NA	TRBV5-1	TRBJ2-7	TGCGCCAGCAGCCACACTAGCGGGTCCTACGAGCAGTACTTC	CASSHTSGSYEQYF
NA	once	TRBV11-3	TRBJ2-1	TGTGCCAGCAGCTCGGGAGGGGGCGGGTACGGTGAGCAGTTCTTC	CASSSGGGGYGEQFF
TRBD1	NA	TRBV6-5	TRBJ2-7	TGTGCCAGCAGTTACGATTTGGGACAGGGCTACTACGAGCAGTACTTC	CASSYDLGQGYYEQYF
TRBD1	NA	TRBV5-1	TRBJ2-7	TGCGCCAGCAGCATTGGGACAGGGGGCGAGCAGTACTTC	CASSIGTGGEQYF
NA	NA	TRBV15	TRBJ1-3	TGTGCCACGGGACACCATGGAAACACCATATATTTT	CATGHHGNTIYF
NA	NA	TRBV7-2	TRBJ1-1	TGTGCCAGCAGCTCAGGACAGATTAAGAACACTGAAGCTTTCTTT	CASSSGQIKNTEAFF
NA	NA	TRBV10-1	TRBJ2-1	TGCGCCAGCAGTGACCCATACAATGAGCAGTTCTTC	CASSDPYNEQFF
NA	NA	TRBV19	TRBJ1-1	TGTGCCAGTAGTTATACAGGGAAGACTGAAGCTTTCTTT	CASSYTGKTEAFF
TRBD2	NA	TRBV6-6	TRBJ2-7	TGTGCCAGCAGTTACTCGACTAGCGGGTCCAACGAGCAGTACTTC	CASSYSTSGSNEQYF